This T cell receptor beta chain came from a study of neurological immune-mediated disorders. The J segment lost 9 bases and the V segment lost 5 bases, leaving 6 bases of the junction unmatched. The CDR3 has 15 residues. Germline loops: CDR1 KGHSH, CDR2 LQKENI. TCRdb re-called the 5' RACE reads through MiXCR, storing one row per CDR3 protein. The sample has roughly 80,000 distinct CDR3 sequences, 15% to 20% seen once; the top ten hold 15%. The sample holds a few counts of this clonotype. Input material: PBMCs. The V gene is TRBV18, the J gene TRBJ1-6; 11 bases match TRBD1. The sequence derives from a woman in her thirties or forties in good health. This chain's CDR3 is CASSRTGGQSSPLHF. CDR3 coding DNA: TGTGCCAGCTCAAGGACAGGGGGCCAGAGTTCACCCCTCCACTTT.